This T cell receptor beta chain was recorded in a study of response to subunit inactivated influenza vaccine. TCRdb reanalysed the RT-PCR reads using MiXCR and keeps one entry per CDR3 protein. The sample has about 540,000 distinct CDR3 sequences, approximately 22% seen once; the top ten hold around 2.8%. Only a few counts were recorded for this clonotype. The CDR3 is made up of 14 amino acids. Trimming took off 6 bases at V and 2 bases at J, with 13 bases between the two ends. The same specimen was also included in a second study, on T cells expressing NK-cell markers. As that report states: A 5'RACE template switching approach incorporating UMIs was used to make TCR beta cDNA.

Sequences were derived from CD4+ T cells sorted from PBMCs, sampled about 11 days after vaccination. J is TRBJ1-1 and V is TRBV12-3 or TRBV12-4; D might be TRBD1 (6 bases). The receptor comes from a man in his forties or fifties who received an inactivated influenza vaccine. The CDR3 is CASSQTGSNTEAFF. The CDR3 DNA follows: TGTGCCAGCAGCCAAACAGGGAGCAACACTGAAGCTTTCTTT.